This T cell receptor beta chain was found in a study of blood T cell repertoires in COVID-19. The wider study: Some COVID-19 samples were acute and others convalescent; all came from the United States, Italy and Spain.

The CDR3 spans 13 residues. V was cut by 3 bases and J by 2 bases, with 8 bases left in between. CDR1 and CDR2 from the germline V gene are LNHDA and SQIVND (reference sequence). To note about this clone: The same CDR3 is also encoded by other DNA sequences in this sample.

Enrolment of Seattle patients took place during active infection, and they were followed longitudinally. The method was immunoSEQ multiplex PCR; TCRdb's version includes in-frame clones alone and lacks a portion of them. The data hold a few hundred thousand clones, with around 87% observed a single time. This clonotype was obtained from a young woman with COVID-19, enrolled during active disease. The material sequenced was peripheral blood. V and J are TRBV19 and TRBJ2-7; D call uncertain. The CDR3 region is CASSIGLTYEQYF. CDR3 bases: TGTGCCAGTAGTATTGGGCTAACCTACGAGCAGTACTTC. The full variable domain, with the rest looked up from reference TRBV19 and TRBJ2-7, is DGGITQSPKYLFRKEGQNVTLSCEQNLNHDAMYWYRQDPGQGLRLIYYSQIVNDFQKGDIAEGYSVSREKKESFPLTVTSAQKNPTAFYLCASSIGLTYEQYFGPGTRLTVT.